Each of the 2 T cell receptor beta chains below was sequenced from the same sample in a study of shared clonotypes between healthy human individuals. Clones were sequenced by immunoSEQ multiplex PCR, and TCRdb holds only the in-frame ones, with some missing. The sample contains some 2.1 million clones, about 95% of which appear only once. In the naive CD8 group, cells lacked CD45RO and were positively selected for CCR7, so terminally differentiated effector memory CD45RA+ cells were left out. The specimen was naive CD8+ T cells sorted from blood. Source of these receptors: a man aged 18 to 30 in good health.

The chain uses TRBV7-9 and TRBJ2-1, with D tentatively TRBD2 (5 bases). The germline CDR1 and CDR2 sequences are SEHNR and FQNEAQ (reference sequence). V was trimmed by 3 bases and J by 7 bases, leaving 16 bases between them. The length of the CDR3 is 15 residues. The chain's CDR3 is CASSFPSGRGNEQFF. The CDR3 DNA reads TGTGCCAGCAGCTTCCCCTCTGGGAGAGGAAATGAGCAGTTCTTC.

The J gene is TRBJ1-1, the V gene TRBV7-3; no firm D call. The germline gives CDR1 SGHTA, CDR2 FQGTGA. This CDR3 has 13 amino acids. V lost 8 bases and J lost 0, with 10 bases in between. For the CDR3, the DNA is TGTGCCAGCTCCGAAGGGTTGAACACTGAAGCTTTCTTT. Translated, it gives CASSEGLNTEAFF.